This T cell receptor (beta chain) was identified in a study of human T cells and chemical hapten exposure. Turning to this clonotype: The antigen remains undetermined.

The authors' total RNA extraction used unfractionated whole blood. Germline values: CDR1 SGHRS, CDR2 YFSETQ. This CDR3 has 14 amino acids. Trimming shortened V by 4 bases and J by 4 bases, and 13 bases separated the two germline ends. Source study methods: TCRs per sample had a median of roughly 96,000 and ranged from roughly 20,000 to 690,600. TCRdb re-derived calls from the 5' RACE reads in MiXCR, one entry per CDR3 protein. V and J calls and clone size were set by TCRdb, not the authors. In the table there are 95,000 to 120,000 distinct CDR3 sequences, 19% of which are singletons. Findings of the study overall: TCRs exceeding a frequency of 1 in 1000 stayed unchanged under DPC sensitization.

This sequence originates from a human donor in good health. The gene calls are TRBV5-1 and TRBJ2-3; D remains unclear. The CDR3: CASSASTLADTQYF. As DNA, the CDR3 is TGCGCCAGCAGCGCCTCCACGCTAGCAGATACGCAGTATTTT.